Shown below are 6 T cell receptor beta chains from a single sample sequenced in a study of T cells in Graves' hyperthyroidism and ophthalmopathy. RNA transcripts served as the template for amplifying TCR beta CDR3 regions. The study used the HTBI primer set for a first-round RT-PCR of the TCR CDR3. TCRdb re-analysed the multiplex PCR reads in MiXCR, keeping a single row per CDR3 protein. The table includes roughly 700,000 distinct CDR3 sequences, 17% detected once. What was sequenced was blood. Every receptor here comes from a middle-aged man with Graves' hyperthyroidism.

This clonotype was observed many times. The genes are TRBV10-3 and TRBJ1-1; weak D call: TRBD1 (6 bases). V lost 6 bases, J lost 0 bases, and 20 bases lay in between. CDR3 length equals 17 residues. Germline V gene lookup returns CDR1 ENHRY and CDR2 SYGVKD. As DNA, the CDR3 is TGTGCCATCAGCTCATCCGGGACAAAGTGGATGAACACTGAAGCTTTCTTT. Encoded protein: CAISSSGTKWMNTEAFF.

This clonotype was seen ten or more times. The chain carries TRBV27 and TRBJ2-3, with a possible D match to TRBD2 (6 bases). Germline V gene data show CDR1 as MNHEY and CDR2 as SMNVEV (reference sequence). V lost 1 base and J lost 4, with 12 bases in between. CDR3 length: 15 amino acids. The CDR3 spells CASSLWGLTSDTQYF. Written as DNA, the CDR3 is TGTGCCAGCAGTTTATGGGGACTCACCTCAGATACGCAGTATTTT.

This clonotype has at least ten counts. The V gene is TRBV2, the J gene TRBJ2-2, with 7 positions matching TRBD2. This CDR3 contains 15 residues. Germline values: CDR1 SNHLY, CDR2 FYNNEI. V was clipped by 5 bases and J by 6 bases; unmatched bases: 9. The CDR3 loop is CASSKRELLSGELFF. CDR3 DNA: TGTGCCAGCAGTAAGCGGGAATTGTTATCCGGGGAGCTGTTTTTT. The full variable domain, its missing parts supplied by reference TRBV2 and TRBJ2-2, is EPEVTQTPSHQVTQMGQEVILRCVPISNHLYFYWYRQILGQKVEFLVSFYNNEISEKSEIFDDQFSVERPDGSNFTLKIRSTKLEDSAMYFCASSKRELLSGELFFGEGSRLTVL.

The rearrangement links TRBV6-1 to TRBJ2-1; 10 bases map to TRBD1. CDR1 and CDR2 (germline): MNHNS, SASEGT. The CDR3 is made up of 12 amino acids. V shed 9 bases and J 7 bases; nucleotides not matched to a gene: 3. The CDR3 spells CASLDRGNEQFF. DNA for the CDR3: TGTGCCAGTTTGGACAGGGGGAATGAGCAGTTCTTC.

The DNA of the CDR3 is TGTGCCAGCAGCGCCCGGCCAGACGTTACAGATACGCAGTATTTT. Translated, it gives CASSARPDVTDTQYF. The genes are TRBV28 and TRBJ2-3; no firm D call. V lost 6 bases and J lost 3, with 16 bases in between. Germline V gene sequence: CDR1 MDHEN, CDR2 SYDVKM. There are 15 residues in the CDR3.

This clonotype came up many times. V usage is TRBV28 and J usage is TRBJ1-1; the D gene is possibly TRBD1 (6 bases). The CDR3 covers 14 residues. The V end was cut by 6 bases, the J end by 4 bases, with 15 bases between. In germline, CDR1 is MDHEN, CDR2 SYDVKM. The CDR3: CASSPSRGRTEAFF. The CDR3 DNA reads as TGTGCCAGCAGCCCCAGCCGGGGGCGCACTGAAGCTTTCTTT.